This record looks at one T cell receptor beta chain sequence and its context. The antigen is unknown. The entry originates in a study of radiotherapy plus CTLA-4 blockade in lung cancer. At the level of the study: Patients showed objective responses in 18% of cases, and disease control was achieved by about 30%.

Germline V gives CDR1 GTSNPN, CDR2 SVGIG (reference sequence). The CDR3 totals 14 residues. V gave up 1 base and J gave up 0 bases, with 10 bases separating them. Study-level results: Response was reportedly best predicted by early blood T cell clone dynamics, with interferon-beta. There was expansion of tumor-derived TCR clones in blood after radiotherapy plus ipilimumab.

The assay was immunoSEQ multiplex PCR, and TCRdb's table has in-frame clones only and misses some. The table lists around 85,000 clones, more than 75% of them singletons. This chain connects TRBV30 to TRBJ2-7, with D perhaps matching TRBD1 (5 bases). The TCR comes from a human donor with non-small cell lung cancer who had a partial response to radiotherapy plus ipilimumab. The sequences come from peripheral blood, collected from a patient treated with radiotherapy plus ipilimumab. CDR3 in amino acids: CAWSAQVPSYEQYF. CDR3 sequence (DNA): TGTGCCTGGAGTGCACAGGTCCCCTCCTACGAGCAGTACTTC.